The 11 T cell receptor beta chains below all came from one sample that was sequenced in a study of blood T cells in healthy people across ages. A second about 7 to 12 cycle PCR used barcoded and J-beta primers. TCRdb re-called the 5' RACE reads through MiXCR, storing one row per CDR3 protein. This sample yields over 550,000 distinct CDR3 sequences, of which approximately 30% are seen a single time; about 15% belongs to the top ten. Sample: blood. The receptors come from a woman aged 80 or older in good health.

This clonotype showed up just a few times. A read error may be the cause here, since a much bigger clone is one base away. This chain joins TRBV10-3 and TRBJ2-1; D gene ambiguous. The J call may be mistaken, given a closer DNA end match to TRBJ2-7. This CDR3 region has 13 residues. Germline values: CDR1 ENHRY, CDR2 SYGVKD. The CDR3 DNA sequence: TGTGCCATCAAGGCGAGCTCCTACAATGAGCAGTACTTC. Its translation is CAIKASSYNEQYF.

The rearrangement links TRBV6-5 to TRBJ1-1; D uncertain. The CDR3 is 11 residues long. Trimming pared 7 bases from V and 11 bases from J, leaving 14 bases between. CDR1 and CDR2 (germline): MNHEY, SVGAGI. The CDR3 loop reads CASNNGLRAFF. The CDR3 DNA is TGTGCCAGCAATAACGGGCTGAGGGCTTTCTTT.

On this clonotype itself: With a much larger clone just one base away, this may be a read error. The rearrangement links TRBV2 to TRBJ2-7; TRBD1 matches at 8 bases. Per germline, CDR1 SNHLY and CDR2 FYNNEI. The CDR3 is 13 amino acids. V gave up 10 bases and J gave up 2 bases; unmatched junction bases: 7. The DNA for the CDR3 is TGTGCCACCAGAACAGGGGGGACCTACGAGCAGTACTTC. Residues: CATRTGGTYEQYF. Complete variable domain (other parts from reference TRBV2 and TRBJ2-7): EPEVTQTPSHQVTQMGQEVILRCVPISNHLYFYWYRQILGQKVEFLVSFYNNEISEKSEIFDDQFSVERPDGSNFTLKIRSTKLEDSAMYFCATRTGGTYEQYFGPGTRLTVT.

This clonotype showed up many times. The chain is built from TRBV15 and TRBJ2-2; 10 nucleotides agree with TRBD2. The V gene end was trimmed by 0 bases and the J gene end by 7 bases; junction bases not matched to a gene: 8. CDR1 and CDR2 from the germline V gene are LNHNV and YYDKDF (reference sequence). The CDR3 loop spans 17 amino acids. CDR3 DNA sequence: TGTGCCACCAGCAGAGATGTTAGCGGGGGGCCGGGCGGGGAGCTGTTTTTT. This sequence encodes CATSRDVSGGPGGELFF.

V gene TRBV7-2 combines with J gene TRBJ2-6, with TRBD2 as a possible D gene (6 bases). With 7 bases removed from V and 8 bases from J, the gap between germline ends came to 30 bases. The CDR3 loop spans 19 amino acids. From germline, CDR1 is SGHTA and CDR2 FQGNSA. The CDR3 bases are TGTGCCAGCACCCGACCCGGGGGAGAAGGCCCTCCCGGGACCAACGTCCTGACTTTC. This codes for CASTRPGGEGPPGTNVLTF.

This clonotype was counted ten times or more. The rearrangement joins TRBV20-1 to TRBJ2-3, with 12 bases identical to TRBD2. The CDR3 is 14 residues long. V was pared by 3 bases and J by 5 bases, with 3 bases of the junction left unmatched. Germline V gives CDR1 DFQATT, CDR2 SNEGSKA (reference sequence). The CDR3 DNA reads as TGCAGTGCTAGCTTGACTAGCGGGGGAGATACGCAGTATTTT. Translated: CSASLTSGGDTQYF.

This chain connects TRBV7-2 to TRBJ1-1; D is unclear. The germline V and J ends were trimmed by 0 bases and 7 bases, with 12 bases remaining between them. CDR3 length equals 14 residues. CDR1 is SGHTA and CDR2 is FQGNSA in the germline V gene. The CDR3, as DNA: TGTGCCAGCAGCTTAGCGGTAAAGGGTAATGAAGCTTTCTTT. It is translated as CASSLAVKGNEAFF. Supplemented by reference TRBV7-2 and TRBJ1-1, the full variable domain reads GAGVSQSPSNKVTEKGKDVELRCDPISGHTALYWYRQSLGQGLEFLIYFQGNSAPDKSGLPSDRFSAERTGGSVSTLTIQRTQQEDSAVYLCASSLAVKGNEAFFGQGTRLTVV.

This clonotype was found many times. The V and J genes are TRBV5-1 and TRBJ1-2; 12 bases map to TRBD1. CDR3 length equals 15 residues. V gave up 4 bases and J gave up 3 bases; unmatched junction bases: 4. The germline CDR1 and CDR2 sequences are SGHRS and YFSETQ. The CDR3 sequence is CASSTGTGGHYGYTF. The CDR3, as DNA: TGCGCCAGCAGCACGGGGACAGGGGGCCACTATGGCTACACCTTC.

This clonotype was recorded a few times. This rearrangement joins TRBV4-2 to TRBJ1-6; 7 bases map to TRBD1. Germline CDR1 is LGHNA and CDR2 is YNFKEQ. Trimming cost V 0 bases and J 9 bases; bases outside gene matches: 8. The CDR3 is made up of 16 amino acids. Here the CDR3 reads CASSQDPARGTSPLHF. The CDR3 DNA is TGTGCCAGCAGCCAAGATCCCGCCAGGGGGACTTCACCCCTCCACTTT.

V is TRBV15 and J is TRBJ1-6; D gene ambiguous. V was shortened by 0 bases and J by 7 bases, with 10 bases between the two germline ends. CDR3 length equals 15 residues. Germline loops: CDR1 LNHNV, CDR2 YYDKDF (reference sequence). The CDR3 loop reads CATSRDGGGNSPLHF. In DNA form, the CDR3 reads TGTGCCACCAGCAGAGATGGTGGAGGCAATTCACCCCTCCACTTT.

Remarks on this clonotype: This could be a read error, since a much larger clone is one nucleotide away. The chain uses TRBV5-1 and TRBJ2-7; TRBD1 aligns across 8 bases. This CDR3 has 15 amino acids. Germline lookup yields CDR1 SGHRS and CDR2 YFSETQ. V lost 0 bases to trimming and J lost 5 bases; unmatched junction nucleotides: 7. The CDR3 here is CASSLGGQAIDEQYF. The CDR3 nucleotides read TGCGCCAGCAGCTTGGGGGGACAGGCGATCGACGAGCAGTACTTC. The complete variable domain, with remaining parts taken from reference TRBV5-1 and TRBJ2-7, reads KAGVTQTPRYLIKTRGQQVTLSCSPISGHRSVSWYQQTPGQGLQFLFEYFSETQRNKGNFPGRFSGRQFSNSRSEMNVSTLELGDSALYLCASSLGGQAIDEQYFGPGTRLTVT.